These T cell receptor beta chains were read from a single sample in a study of siplizumab effects on memory and regulatory T cells. Method: immunoSEQ multiplex PCR; TCRdb's copy keeps in-frame clones and lacks some. The sample holds roughly 120,000 clones; approximately 94% are singletons and the top ten take under 2%. The specimen sequenced was non-Treg CD4+ T cells sorted from blood. The receptors stem from a human donor in good health. Each CDR3 is given with its conserved first and last residue. Each record gives: clone size, D gene, CDR3 length, V gene, J gene, CDR3 protein, CDR3 DNA. The D gene is left open where the match is weak. Part of the rows lack a size; the others show once, few, many or a class for expanded clones.

>NA|NA|15|TRBV2|TRBJ1-6
CASSPDGSYNSPLHF
TGTGCCAGCAGTCCCGACGGGTCTTATAATTCACCCCTCCACTTT
>NA|TRBD1|15|TRBV6-5|TRBJ2-3
CASRSGTGGWDTQYF
TGTGCCAGCAGATCCGGGACAGGGGGCTGGGATACGCAGTATTTT
>NA|NA|15|TRBV7-2|TRBJ1-3
CASSLRGGGENTIYF
TGTGCCAGCAGCCTAAGGGGGGGAGGAGAAAACACCATATATTTT
>once|TRBD2|13|TRBV29-1|TRBJ2-5
CSVRTTSPGTQYF
TGCAGCGTTCGGACGACTAGCCCAGGGACCCAGTACTTC
>NA|TRBD1|13|TRBV6-5|TRBJ1-3
CASRTGGGNTIYF
TGTGCCAGCAGGACAGGGGGCGGAAACACCATATATTTT
>NA|TRBD1|14|TRBV11-2|TRBJ1-2
CASRAPGQGLGYTF
TGTGCCAGCAGGGCCCCGGGACAGGGTTTAGGCTACACCTTC
>once|NA|18|TRBV7-9|TRBJ2-6
CASGKQGPGAVGANVLTF
TGTGCCAGCGGGAAGCAGGGGCCGGGGGCGGTAGGGGCCAACGTCCTGACTTTC
>NA|NA|15|TRBV12-5|TRBJ2-2
CASGFGTGNTGELFF
TGTGCTAGTGGTTTCGGGACGGGGAACACCGGGGAGCTGTTTTTT
>NA|NA|13|TRBV6-5|TRBJ2-5
CASSNSPRETQYF
TGTGCCAGTTCGAACTCCCCAAGAGAGACCCAGTACTTC
>NA|TRBD1|15|TRBV5-4|TRBJ2-4
CASSRTGDAKNIQYF
TGTGCCAGCAGCCGGACAGGTGACGCCAAAAACATTCAGTACTTC
>NA|NA|14|TRBV10-3|TRBJ2-5
CAISDDGSTETQYF
TGTGCCATCAGTGACGACGGGAGCACGGAGACCCAGTACTTC
>NA|NA|14|TRBV5-1|TRBJ1-2
CASSRGGNNYGYTF
TGCGCCAGCTCTCGAGGGGGGAATAACTATGGCTACACCTTC
>NA|NA|13|TRBV15|TRBJ1-2
CATSILLWGGYTF
TGTGCCACCAGCATACTCTTATGGGGGGGCTACACCTTC
>NA|TRBD2|14|TRBV10-1|TRBJ2-1
CASSELAGVGEQFF
TGCGCCAGCAGTGAGCTAGCGGGAGTTGGTGAGCAGTTCTTC